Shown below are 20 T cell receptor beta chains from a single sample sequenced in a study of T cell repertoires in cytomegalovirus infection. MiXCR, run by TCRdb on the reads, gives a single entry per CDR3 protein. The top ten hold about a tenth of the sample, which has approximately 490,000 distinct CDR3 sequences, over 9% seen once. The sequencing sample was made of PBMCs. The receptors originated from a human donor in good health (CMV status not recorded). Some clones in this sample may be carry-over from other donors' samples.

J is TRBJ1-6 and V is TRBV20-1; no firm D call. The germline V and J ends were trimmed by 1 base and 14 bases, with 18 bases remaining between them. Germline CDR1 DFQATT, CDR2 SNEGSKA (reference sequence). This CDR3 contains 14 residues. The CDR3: CSARGGPQAGSLHF. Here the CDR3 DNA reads TGCAGTGCTAGAGGAGGGCCTCAAGCGGGATCCCTCCACTTT.

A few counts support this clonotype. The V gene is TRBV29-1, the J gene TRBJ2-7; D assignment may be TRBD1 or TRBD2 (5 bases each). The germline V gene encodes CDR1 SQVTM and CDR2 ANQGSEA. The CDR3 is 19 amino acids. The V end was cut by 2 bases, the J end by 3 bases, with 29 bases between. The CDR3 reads CSVESPGTGPAGANYEQYF. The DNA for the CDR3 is TGCAGCGTTGAATCGCCGGGGACGGGGCCCGCTGGGGCGAACTACGAGCAGTACTTC.

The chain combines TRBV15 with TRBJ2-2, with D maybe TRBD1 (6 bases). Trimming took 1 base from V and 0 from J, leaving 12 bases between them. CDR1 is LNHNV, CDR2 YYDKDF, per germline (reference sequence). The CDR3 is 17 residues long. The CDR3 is CATSRGLGHSNTGELFF. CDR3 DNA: TGTGCCACCAGCAGAGGATTGGGACACTCGAACACCGGGGAGCTGTTTTTT.

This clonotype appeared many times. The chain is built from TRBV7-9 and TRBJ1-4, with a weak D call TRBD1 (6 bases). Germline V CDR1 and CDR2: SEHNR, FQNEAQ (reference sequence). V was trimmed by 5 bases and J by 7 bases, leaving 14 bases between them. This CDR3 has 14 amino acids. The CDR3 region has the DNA TGTGCCAGCAGCCCTAGAGGGGGTTCTGAAAAACTGTTTTTT. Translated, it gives CASSPRGGSEKLFF.

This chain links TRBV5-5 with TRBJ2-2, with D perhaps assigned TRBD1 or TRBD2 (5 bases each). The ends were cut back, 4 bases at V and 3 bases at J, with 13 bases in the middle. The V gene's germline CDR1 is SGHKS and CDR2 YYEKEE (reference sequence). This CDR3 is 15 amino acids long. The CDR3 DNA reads TGTGCCAGCAGCCTGGGACGGATAGACACCGGGGAGCTGTTTTTT. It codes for CASSLGRIDTGELFF.

CDR3 in amino acids: CASSPLGLEAEQYF. CDR3 bases: TGTGCCAGCTCACCTCTGGGGCTGGAGGCAGAGCAGTACTTC. This chain connects TRBV18 to TRBJ2-7; the D call may be TRBD1 or TRBD2 (5 bases each). This CDR3 comprises 14 residues. Deletions cut 3 bases from V and 7 bases from J, with 16 bases between. Germline V gene lookup returns CDR1 KGHSH and CDR2 LQKENI.

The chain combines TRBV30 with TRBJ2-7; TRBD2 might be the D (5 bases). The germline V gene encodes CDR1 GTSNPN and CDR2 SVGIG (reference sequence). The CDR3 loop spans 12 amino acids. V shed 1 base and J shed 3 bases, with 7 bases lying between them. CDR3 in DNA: TGTGCCTGGAGTGAACGGGACTACGAGCAGTACTTC. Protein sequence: CAWSERDYEQYF. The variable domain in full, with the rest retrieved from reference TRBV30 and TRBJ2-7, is SQTIHQWPATLVQPVGSPLSLECTVEGTSNPNLYWYRQAAGRGLQLLFYSVGIGQISSEVPQNLSASRPQDRQFILSSKKLLLSDSGFYLCAWSERDYEQYFGPGTRLTVT.

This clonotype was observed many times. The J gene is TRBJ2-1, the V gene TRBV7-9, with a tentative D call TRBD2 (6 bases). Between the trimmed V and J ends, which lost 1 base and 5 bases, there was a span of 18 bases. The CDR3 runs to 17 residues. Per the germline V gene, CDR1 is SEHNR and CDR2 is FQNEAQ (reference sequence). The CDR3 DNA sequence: TGTGCCAGCAGCTTAGTGGGGACTCTAATCACACACAATGAGCAGTTCTTC. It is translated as CASSLVGTLITHNEQFF. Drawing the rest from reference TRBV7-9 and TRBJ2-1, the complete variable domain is DTGVSQNPRHKITKRGQNVTFRCDPISEHNRLYWYRQTLGQGPEFLTYFQNEAQLEKSRLLSDRFSAERPKGSFSTLEIQRTEQGDSAMYLCASSLVGTLITHNEQFFGPGTRLTVL.

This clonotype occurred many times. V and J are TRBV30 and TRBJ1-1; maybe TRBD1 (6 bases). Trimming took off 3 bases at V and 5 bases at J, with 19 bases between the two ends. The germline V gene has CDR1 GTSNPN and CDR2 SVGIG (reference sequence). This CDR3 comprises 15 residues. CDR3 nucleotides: TGTGCCTGGAGACTCGAGGGGGGTGTGCGGACTGAAGCTTTCTTT. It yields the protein CAWRLEGGVRTEAFF.

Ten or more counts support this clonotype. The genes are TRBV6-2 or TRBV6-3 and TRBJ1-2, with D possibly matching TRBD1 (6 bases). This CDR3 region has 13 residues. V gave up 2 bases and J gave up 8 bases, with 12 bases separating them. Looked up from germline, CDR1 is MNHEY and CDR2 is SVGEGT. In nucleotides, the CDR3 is TGTGCCAGCAGTTACGCAGGGGCGAAGGGCTACACCTTC. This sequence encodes CASSYAGAKGYTF.

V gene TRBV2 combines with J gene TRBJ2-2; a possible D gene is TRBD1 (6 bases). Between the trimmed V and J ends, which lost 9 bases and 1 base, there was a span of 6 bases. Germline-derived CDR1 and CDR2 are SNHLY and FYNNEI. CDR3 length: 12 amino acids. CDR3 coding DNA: TGTGCCAGACAGGGGAACACCGGGGAGCTGTTTTTT. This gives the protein CARQGNTGELFF.

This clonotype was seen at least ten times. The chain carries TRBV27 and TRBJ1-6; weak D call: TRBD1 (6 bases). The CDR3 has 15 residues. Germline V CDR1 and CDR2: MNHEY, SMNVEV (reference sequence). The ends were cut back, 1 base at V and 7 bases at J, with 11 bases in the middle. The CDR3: CASSLLQGLNSPLHF. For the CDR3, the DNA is TGTGCCAGCAGTTTATTACAGGGATTGAATTCACCCCTCCACTTT.

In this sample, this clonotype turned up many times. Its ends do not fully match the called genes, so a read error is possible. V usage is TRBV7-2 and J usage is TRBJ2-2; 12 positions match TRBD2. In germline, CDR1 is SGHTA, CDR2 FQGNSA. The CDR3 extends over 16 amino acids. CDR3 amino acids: CASSLAGGTNTGELFF. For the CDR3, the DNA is TGTGCCAGCAGCCTAGCGGGAGGGACGAACACCGGGGAGCTGTTTTTT.

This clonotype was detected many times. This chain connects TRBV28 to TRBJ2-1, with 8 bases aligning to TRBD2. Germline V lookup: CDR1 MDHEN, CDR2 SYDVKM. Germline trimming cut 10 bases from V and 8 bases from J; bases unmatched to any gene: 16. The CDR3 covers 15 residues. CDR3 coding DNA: TGTGCCACCCTAAGGCCGGGACTAGTGATTCATGAGCAGTTCTTC. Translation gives CATLRPGLVIHEQFF.

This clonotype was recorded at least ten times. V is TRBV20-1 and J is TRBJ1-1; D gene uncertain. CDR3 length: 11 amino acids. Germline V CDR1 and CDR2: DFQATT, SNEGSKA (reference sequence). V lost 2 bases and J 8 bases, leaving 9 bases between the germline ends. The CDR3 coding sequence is TGCAGTGCTAGACTAGGAGTGGAAGCTTTCTTT. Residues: CSARLGVEAFF.

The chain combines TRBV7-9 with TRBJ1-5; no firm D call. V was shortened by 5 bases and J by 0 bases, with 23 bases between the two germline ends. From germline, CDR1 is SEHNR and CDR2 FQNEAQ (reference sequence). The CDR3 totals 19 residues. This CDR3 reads CASSVEVGVRGRSNQPQHF. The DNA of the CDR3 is TGTGCCAGCAGCGTAGAAGTAGGTGTCCGAGGGCGTAGCAATCAGCCCCAGCATTTT.

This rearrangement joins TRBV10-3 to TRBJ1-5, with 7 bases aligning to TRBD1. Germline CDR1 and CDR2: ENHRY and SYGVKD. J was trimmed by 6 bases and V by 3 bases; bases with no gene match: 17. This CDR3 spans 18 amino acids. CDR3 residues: CAISDESETGYFGQPQHF. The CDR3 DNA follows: TGTGCCATCAGTGATGAAAGCGAGACAGGGTACTTTGGTCAGCCCCAGCATTTT.

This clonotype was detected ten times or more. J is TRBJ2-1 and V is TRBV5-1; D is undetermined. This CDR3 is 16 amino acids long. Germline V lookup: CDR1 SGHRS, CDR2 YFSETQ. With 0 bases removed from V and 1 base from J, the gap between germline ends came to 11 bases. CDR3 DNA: TGCGCCAGCAGCTTGGCTAGTGGTAGGTCCTACAATGAGCAGTTCTTC. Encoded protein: CASSLASGRSYNEQFF.

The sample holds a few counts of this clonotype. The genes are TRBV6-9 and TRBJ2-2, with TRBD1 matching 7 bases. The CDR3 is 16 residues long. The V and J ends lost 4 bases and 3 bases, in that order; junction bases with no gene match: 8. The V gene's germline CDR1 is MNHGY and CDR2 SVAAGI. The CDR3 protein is CASSSRGQQDTGELFF. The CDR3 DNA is TGTGCCAGCAGTTCCCGGGGACAGCAGGACACCGGGGAGCTGTTTTTT.

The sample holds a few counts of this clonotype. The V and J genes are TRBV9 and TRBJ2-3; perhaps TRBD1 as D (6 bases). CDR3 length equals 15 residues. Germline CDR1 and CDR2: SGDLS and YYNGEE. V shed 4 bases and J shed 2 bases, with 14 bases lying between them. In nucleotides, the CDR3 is TGTGCCAGCAGCCCCTGGACAGATACCACAGATACGCAGTATTTT. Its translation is CASSPWTDTTDTQYF. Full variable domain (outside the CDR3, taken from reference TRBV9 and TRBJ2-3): DSGVTQTPKHLITATGQRVTLRCSPRSGDLSVYWYQQSLDQGLQFLIQYYNGEERAKGNILERFSAQQFPDLHSELNLSSLELGDSALYFCASSPWTDTTDTQYFGPGTRLTVL.